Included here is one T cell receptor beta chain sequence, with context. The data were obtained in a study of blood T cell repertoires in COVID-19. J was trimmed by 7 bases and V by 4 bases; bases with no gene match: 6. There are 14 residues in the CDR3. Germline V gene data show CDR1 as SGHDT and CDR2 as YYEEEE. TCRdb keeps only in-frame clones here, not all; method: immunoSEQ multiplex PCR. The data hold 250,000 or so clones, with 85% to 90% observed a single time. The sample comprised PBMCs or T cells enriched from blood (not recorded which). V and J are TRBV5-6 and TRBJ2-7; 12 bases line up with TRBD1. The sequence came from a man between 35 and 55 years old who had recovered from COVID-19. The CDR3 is CASSEGQGAREQYF. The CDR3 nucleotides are TGTGCCAGCAGCGAGGGACAGGGGGCGCGGGAGCAGTACTTC.